A selection of T cell receptor beta chains follows, all from one sample in a study of blood T cell repertoires in COVID-19. Produced via immunoSEQ multiplex PCR; TCRdb's table is partial and in-frame only. The data hold about 370,000 clones, with roughly 90% observed a single time. Input material: peripheral blood. These receptors were taken from a woman between 25 and 40 years old with COVID-19, enrolled during active disease. The CDR3 runs from the conserved cysteine through the conserved F or W. D genes are given only for firm matches. Not every row has a clone size; where given, it reads once, few, many or a size class.

cdr3_nt cdr3_aa j_call clone_size d_call cdr3_length v_call
TGTGCCAGCAGCGTACGACTAGCGGGGCACTACAATGAGCAGTTCTTC CASSVRLAGHYNEQFF TRBJ2-1 - TRBD2 16 TRBV11-1
TGTGCCAGTAGTACAGGGACTCCCACCGGGGAGCTGTTTTTT CASSTGTPTGELFF TRBJ2-2 - - 14 TRBV19
TGTGCCATCGGAGCTAGCGGGGCAGATACGCAGTATTTT CAIGASGADTQYF TRBJ2-3 - TRBD2 13 TRBV6-5
TGTGCCAGCAGCTCGCAGGGGAACACAGATACGCAGTATTTT CASSSQGNTDTQYF TRBJ2-3 - - 14 TRBV7-2
TGTGCCAGCAGTTTGGGCCCCGGGGAGCTGTTTTTT CASSLGPGELFF TRBJ2-2 - - 12 TRBV27
TGTGCCAGCAGCTTAACTAGCAGCACAGATACGCAGTATTTT CASSLTSSTDTQYF TRBJ2-3 - - 14 TRBV5-6
TGTGCCAGCAGCCAAGGGCAGACAGGGTATCGTTCTGGGGCCAACGTCCTGACTTTC CASSQGQTGYRSGANVLTF TRBJ2-6 once TRBD1 19 TRBV3-1/TRBV3-2
TGTGCCAGTAGGAGAAAAAGCGGGAGCGGGCCCTACAATGAGCAGTTCTTC CASRRKSGSGPYNEQFF TRBJ2-1 once TRBD2 17 TRBV19
TGTGCTAGTAATTCAGGGACAGGGCTAGGGGGTGAGCAGTTCTTC CASNSGTGLGGEQFF TRBJ2-1 - TRBD1 15 TRBV12-5
TGTGCCAGCAGCTTGGGGCCGAACACTGAAGCTTTCTTT CASSLGPNTEAFF TRBJ1-1 - - 13 TRBV5-5
TGTGCCAGCAGCTCCGCCGGGACAGGGACGCAAGAGACCCAGTACTTC CASSSAGTGTQETQYF TRBJ2-5 - TRBD1 16 TRBV5-6
TGTGCCAGCAGCTTTATAGCGGGAGGGATCACAGATACGCAGTATTTT CASSFIAGGITDTQYF TRBJ2-3 - TRBD2 16 TRBV5-8
TGTGCCAGCAGTAATCGACAGGGTTATTGGGGCTACACCTTC CASSNRQGYWGYTF TRBJ1-2 few TRBD1 14 TRBV2
TGCAGCGCTAGGACTAGCGGGAGTGGGGATGAGCAGTTCTTC CSARTSGSGDEQFF TRBJ2-1 - TRBD2 14 TRBV29-1
TGCAGCGTGGAGGGGATGTCTGGGGCCAACGTCCTGACTTTC CSVEGMSGANVLTF TRBJ2-6 - - 14 TRBV29-1
TGTGCCAGCAGTTACCCCAATTCGGCGGGGAACACTGAAGCTTTCTTT CASSYPNSAGNTEAFF TRBJ1-1 - - 16 TRBV6-5
TGTGCCAGCAGCACCGCAGGCTACGAGCAGTACTTC CASSTAGYEQYF TRBJ2-7 - - 12 TRBV7-9
TGCGCCAGCAGCCAAGAGGGACAGGGTACCTACGAGCAGTACTTC CASSQEGQGTYEQYF TRBJ2-7 - TRBD1 15 TRBV4-1
TGTGCCAGCAGCCGCTCGACAGGGGGCGACGAGCAGTACTTC CASSRSTGGDEQYF TRBJ2-7 - TRBD1 14 TRBV4-2
TGTGCCAGCAGTAGGACAGGGAGGAATCAGCCCCAGCATTTT CASSRTGRNQPQHF TRBJ1-5 - TRBD1 14 TRBV6-2/TRBV6-3
TGTCCCAGCAGTTTTTCCCTCGCGGCGGGGGGGCCGGGGGAGACCCAGTACTTC CPSSFSLAAGGPGETQYF TRBJ2-5 - TRBD2 18 TRBV28
TGTGCCAGCAGCCTGGGAGGAATCGCGTCCTATAATTCACCCCTCCACTTT CASSLGGIASYNSPLHF TRBJ1-6 - - 17 TRBV6-2/TRBV6-3
TGTGCCACCAGTGCCCCACCCGGGGAAGGAGAGACCCAGTACTTC CATSAPPGEGETQYF TRBJ2-5 - - 15 TRBV24-1
TGTGCCAGCTCACCGATTCCCAAGACTAGGGGTGGAGATACGCAGTATTTT CASSPIPKTRGGDTQYF TRBJ2-3 - - 17 TRBV18
TGCGCCAGCAGCCAAGAAAGGCTAGCGGGGGAAGAGACCCAGTACTTC CASSQERLAGEETQYF TRBJ2-5 - TRBD2 16 TRBV4-1
TGTGCCAGTAGTGTAGGAGATCTAGTAGCAAATCAGCCCCAGCATTTT CASSVGDLVANQPQHF TRBJ1-5 once - 16 TRBV19
TGTGCCAGCAGCTTGGGGACAGGGGTTGAAGCTTTCTTT CASSLGTGVEAFF TRBJ1-1 - TRBD1 13 TRBV5-5
TGCAGCGTCCCTTTCGGGGTCCATGGCTACACCTTC CSVPFGVHGYTF TRBJ1-2 - - 12 TRBV29-1